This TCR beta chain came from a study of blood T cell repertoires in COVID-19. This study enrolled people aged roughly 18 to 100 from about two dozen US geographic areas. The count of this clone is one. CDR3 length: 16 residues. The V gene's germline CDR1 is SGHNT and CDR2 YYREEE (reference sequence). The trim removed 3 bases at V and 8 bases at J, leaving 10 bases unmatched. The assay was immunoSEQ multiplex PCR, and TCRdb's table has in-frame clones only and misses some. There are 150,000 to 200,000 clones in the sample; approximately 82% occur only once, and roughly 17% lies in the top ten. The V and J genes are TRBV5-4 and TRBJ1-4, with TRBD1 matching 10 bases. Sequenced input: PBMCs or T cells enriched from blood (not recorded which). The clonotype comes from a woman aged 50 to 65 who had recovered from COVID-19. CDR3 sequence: CASSSGTGVVKEKLFF. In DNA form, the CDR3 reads TGTGCCAGCAGCTCCGGGACAGGGGTGGTAAAAGAAAAACTGTTTTTT.